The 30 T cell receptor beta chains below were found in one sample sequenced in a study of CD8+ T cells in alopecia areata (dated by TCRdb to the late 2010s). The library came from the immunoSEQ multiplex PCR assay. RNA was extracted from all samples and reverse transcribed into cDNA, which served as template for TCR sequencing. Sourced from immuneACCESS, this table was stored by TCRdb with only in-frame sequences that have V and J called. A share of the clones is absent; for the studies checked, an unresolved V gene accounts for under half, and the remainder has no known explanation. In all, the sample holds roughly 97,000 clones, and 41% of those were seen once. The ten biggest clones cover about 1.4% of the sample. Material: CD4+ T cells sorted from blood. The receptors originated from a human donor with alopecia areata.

The CDR3 DNA is TGTGCCAGCAGGGACAGCACAGATACGCAGTATTTT. This translates into CASRDSTDTQYF. The chain links TRBV6-6 to TRBJ2-3; D remains ambiguous. V gave up 6 bases and J gave up 0 bases, with 4 bases separating them. Germline-derived CDR1 and CDR2 are MNHNY and SVGAGI (reference sequence). There are 12 residues in the CDR3.

The CDR3 nucleotides read TGCAGCGTTGAAGGTGGACAGGAGATACAAGAGACCCAGTACTTC. It is translated as CSVEGGQEIQETQYF. V usage is TRBV29-1 and J usage is TRBJ2-5, with 7 bases lining up with TRBD1. Trimming cost V 1 base and J 2 bases; bases outside gene matches: 7. The germline V gene encodes CDR1 SQVTM and CDR2 ANQGSEA. This CDR3 is built from 15 residues.

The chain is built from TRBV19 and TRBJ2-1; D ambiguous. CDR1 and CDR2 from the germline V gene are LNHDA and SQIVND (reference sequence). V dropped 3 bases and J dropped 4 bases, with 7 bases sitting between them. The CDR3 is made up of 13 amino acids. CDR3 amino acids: CASSMSAYNEQFF. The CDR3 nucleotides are TGTGCCAGTAGTATGTCTGCATACAATGAGCAGTTCTTC.

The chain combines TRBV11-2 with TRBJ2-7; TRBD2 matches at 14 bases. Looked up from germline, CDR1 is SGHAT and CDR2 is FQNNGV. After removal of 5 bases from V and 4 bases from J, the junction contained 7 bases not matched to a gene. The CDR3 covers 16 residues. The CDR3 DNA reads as TGTGCCAGCAGCCACCGGACTAGCGGGAGGACGTACGAGCAGTACTTC. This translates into CASSHRTSGRTYEQYF.

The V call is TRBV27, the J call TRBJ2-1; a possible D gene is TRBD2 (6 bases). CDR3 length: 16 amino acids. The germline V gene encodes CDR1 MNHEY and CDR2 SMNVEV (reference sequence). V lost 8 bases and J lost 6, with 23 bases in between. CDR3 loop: CASRIGRARRGNEQFF. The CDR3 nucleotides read TGTGCCAGCCGAATAGGCCGGGCTCGGAGGGGCAATGAGCAGTTCTTC.

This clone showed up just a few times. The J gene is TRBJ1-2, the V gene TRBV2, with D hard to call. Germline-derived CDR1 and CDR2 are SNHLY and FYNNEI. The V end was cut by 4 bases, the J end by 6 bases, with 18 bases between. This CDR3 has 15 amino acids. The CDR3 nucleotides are TGTGCCAGCAGTGTTTCCCCCTCGTTATTAGATGGCTACACCTTC. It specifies CASSVSPSLLDGYTF.

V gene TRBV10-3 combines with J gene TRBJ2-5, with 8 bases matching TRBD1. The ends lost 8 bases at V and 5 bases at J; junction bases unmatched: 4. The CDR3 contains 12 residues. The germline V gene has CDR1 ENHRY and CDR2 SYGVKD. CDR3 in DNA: TGTGCCATCGGACAGGGCGCGGAGACCCAGTACTTC. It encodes CAIGQGAETQYF.

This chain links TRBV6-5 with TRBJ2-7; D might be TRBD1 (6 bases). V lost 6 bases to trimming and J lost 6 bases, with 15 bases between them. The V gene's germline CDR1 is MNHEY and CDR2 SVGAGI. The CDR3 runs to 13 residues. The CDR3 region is CASRAGTIPEQYF. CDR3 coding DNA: TGTGCCAGCAGGGCAGGGACAATCCCCGAGCAGTACTTC.

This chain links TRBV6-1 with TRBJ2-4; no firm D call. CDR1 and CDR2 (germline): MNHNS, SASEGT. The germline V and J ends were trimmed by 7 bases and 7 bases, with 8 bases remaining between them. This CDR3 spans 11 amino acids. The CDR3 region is CASTHRNIQYF. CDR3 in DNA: TGTGCCAGCACCCACCGTAACATTCAGTACTTC.

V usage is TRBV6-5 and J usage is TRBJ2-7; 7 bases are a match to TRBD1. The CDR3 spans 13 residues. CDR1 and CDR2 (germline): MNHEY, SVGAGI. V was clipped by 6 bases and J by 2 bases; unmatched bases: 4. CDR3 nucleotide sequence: TGTGCCAGCAGACTGGGACAGCCCTACGAGCAGTACTTC. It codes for CASRLGQPYEQYF.

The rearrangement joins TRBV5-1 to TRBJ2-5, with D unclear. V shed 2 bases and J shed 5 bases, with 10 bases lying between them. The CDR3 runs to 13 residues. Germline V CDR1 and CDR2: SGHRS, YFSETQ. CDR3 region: CASSFRPRETQYF. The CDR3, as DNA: TGCGCCAGCAGCTTTCGACCCCGCGAGACCCAGTACTTC.

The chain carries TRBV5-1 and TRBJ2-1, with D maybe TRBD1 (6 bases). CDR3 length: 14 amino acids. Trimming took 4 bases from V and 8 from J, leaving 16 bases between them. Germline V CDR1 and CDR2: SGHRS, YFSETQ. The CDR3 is CASSIRQAEDEQFF. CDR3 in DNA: TGCGCCAGCAGCATAAGACAGGCTGAGGATGAGCAGTTCTTC.

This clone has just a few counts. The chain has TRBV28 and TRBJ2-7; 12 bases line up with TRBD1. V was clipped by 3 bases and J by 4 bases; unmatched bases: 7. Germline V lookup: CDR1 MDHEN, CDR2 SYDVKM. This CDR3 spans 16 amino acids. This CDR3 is CASSFQRDRGRYEQYF. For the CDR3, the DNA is TGTGCCAGCAGTTTCCAGAGGGACAGGGGGCGGTACGAGCAGTACTTC.

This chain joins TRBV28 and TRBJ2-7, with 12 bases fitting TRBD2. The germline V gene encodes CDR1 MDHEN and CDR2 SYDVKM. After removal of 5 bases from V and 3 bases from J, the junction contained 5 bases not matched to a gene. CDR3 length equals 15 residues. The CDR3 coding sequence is TGTGCCAGCAGTCCCGGGACTAGCGGGTACTACGAGCAGTACTTC. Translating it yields CASSPGTSGYYEQYF.

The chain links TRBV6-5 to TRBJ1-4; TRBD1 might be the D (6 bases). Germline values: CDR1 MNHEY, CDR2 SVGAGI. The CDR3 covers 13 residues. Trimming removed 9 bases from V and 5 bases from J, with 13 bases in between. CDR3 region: CASGQRRNEKLFF. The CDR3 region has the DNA TGTGCCAGTGGACAGCGACGAAATGAAAAACTGTTTTTT.

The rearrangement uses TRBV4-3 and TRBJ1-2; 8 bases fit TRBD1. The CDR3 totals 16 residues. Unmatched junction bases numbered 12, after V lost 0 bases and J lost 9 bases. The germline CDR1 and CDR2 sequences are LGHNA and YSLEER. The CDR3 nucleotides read TGCGCCAGCAGCCAAGATGGATTCAGGGGGCGAGGGAGCTACACCTTC. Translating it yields CASSQDGFRGRGSYTF.

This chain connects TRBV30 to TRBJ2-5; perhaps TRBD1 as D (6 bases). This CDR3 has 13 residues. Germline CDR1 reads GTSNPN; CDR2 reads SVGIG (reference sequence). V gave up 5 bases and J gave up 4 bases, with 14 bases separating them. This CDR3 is CAWAVGGTETQYF. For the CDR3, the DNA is TGTGCCTGGGCAGTAGGGGGAACAGAGACCCAGTACTTC.

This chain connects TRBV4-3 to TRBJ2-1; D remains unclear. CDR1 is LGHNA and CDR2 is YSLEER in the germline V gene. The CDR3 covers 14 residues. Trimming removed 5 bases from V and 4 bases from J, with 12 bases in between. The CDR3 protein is CASSKRPEYNEQFF. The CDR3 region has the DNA TGCGCCAGCAGCAAAAGACCGGAATACAATGAGCAGTTCTTC.

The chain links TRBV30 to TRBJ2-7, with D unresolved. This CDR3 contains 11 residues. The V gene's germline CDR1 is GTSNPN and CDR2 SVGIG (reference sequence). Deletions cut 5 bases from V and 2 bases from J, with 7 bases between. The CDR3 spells CAWERTYEQYF. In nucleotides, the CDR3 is TGTGCCTGGGAAAGGACCTACGAGCAGTACTTC.

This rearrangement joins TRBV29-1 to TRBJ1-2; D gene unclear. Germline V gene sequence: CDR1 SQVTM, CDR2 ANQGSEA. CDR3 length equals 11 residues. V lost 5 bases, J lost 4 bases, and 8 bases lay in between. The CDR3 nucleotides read TGCAGCGTTTTGCGTTCCTATGGCTACACCTTC. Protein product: CSVLRSYGYTF.

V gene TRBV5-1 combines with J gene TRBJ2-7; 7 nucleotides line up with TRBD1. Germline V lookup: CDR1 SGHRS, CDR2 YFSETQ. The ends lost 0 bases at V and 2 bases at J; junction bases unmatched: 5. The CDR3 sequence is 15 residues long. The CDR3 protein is CASSLVRDSAYEQYF. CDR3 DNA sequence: TGCGCCAGCAGCTTGGTTCGGGACAGTGCCTACGAGCAGTACTTC.

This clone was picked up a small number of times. DNA of the CDR3: TGTGCCAGCAGCCAATATGGGGTTGTCGGGTCCGCAGGGGGCTATGGCTACACCTTC. Translating gives CASSQYGVVGSAGGYGYTF. The chain employs TRBV4-2 and TRBJ1-2; 7 bases agree with TRBD1. Germline V gene sequence: CDR1 LGHNA, CDR2 YNFKEQ. V lost 2 bases to trimming and J lost 4 bases; unmatched junction nucleotides: 19. The CDR3 sequence is 19 residues long.

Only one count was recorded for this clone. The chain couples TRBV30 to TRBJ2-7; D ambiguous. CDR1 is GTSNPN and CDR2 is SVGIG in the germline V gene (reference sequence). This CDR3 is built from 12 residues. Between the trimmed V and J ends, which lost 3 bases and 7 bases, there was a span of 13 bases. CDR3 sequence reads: CAWSVSPAEQYF. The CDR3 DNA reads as TGTGCCTGGAGCGTGTCCCCGGCGGAGCAGTACTTC.

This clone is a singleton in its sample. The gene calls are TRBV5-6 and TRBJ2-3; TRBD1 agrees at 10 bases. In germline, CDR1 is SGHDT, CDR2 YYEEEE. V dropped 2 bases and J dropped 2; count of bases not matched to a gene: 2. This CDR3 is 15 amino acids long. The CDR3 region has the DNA TGTGCCAGCAGCTTTGGGACAGGGGCCACAGATACGCAGTATTTT. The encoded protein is CASSFGTGATDTQYF.

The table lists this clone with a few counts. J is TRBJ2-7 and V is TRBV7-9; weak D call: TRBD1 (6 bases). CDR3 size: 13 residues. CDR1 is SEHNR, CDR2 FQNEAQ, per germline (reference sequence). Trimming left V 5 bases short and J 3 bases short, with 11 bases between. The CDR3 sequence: CASSLQQGYEQYF. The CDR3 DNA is TGTGCCAGCAGCCTACAACAGGGCTACGAGCAGTACTTC.

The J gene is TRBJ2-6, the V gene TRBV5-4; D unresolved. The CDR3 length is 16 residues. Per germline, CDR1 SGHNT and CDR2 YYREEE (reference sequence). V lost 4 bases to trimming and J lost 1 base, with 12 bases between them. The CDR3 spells CASSRRAISGANVLTF. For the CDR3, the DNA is TGTGCCAGCAGCAGAAGGGCCATTTCTGGGGCCAACGTCCTGACTTTC.

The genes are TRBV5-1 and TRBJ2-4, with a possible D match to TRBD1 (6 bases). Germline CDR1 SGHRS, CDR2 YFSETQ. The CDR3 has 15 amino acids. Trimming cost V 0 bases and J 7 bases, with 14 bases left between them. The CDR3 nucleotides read TGCGCCAGCAGCTTGGATTATCAGGGGCGGAACATTCAGTACTTC. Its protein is CASSLDYQGRNIQYF.

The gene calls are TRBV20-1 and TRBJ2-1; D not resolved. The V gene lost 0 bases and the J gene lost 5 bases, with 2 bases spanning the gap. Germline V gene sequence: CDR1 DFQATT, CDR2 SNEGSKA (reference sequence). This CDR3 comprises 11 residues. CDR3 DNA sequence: TGCAGTGCTAGAGAAGACAATGAGCAGTTCTTC. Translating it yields CSAREDNEQFF.

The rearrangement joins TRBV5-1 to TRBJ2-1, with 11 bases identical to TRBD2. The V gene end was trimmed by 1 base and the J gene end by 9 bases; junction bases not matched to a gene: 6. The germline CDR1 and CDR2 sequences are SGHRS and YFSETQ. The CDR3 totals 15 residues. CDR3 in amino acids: CASSLRTSGPGEQFF. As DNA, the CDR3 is TGCGCCAGCAGCTTGCGGACTAGCGGGCCGGGTGAGCAGTTCTTC.

The CDR3 DNA reads TGTGCCAGCCGGAGGGCAGGGCCGGAGACCCAGTACTTC. Translated: CASRRAGPETQYF. This chain joins TRBV2 and TRBJ2-5, with D tentatively TRBD2 (6 bases). The V end lost 8 bases, the J end lost 5 bases, and 15 bases lay between the germline ends. Germline assignment: CDR1 SNHLY and CDR2 FYNNEI. This CDR3 region has 13 residues.